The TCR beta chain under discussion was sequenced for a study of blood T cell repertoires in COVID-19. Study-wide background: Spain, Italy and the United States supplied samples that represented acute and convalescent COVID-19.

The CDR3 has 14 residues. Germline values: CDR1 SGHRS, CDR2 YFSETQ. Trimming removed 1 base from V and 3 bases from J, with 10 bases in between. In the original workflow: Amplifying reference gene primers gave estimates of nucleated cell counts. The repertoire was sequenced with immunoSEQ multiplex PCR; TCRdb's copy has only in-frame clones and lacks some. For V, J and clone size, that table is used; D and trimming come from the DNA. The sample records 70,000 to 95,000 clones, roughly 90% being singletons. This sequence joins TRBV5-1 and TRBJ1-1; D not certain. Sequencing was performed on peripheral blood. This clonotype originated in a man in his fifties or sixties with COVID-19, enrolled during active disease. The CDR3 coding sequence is TGCGCCAGCAGCTTGAGTAATCGGGACACTGAAGCTTTCTTT. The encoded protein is CASSLSNRDTEAFF.